The 20 T cell receptor beta chains given below trace back to one sample, sequenced in a study of T cells in Graves' hyperthyroidism and ophthalmopathy. TCR beta CDR3 region amplification was performed from RNA transcripts. With the HTBI primer set, the TCR CDR3 went through a first round of RT-PCR. TCRdb itself ran the multiplex PCR reads through MiXCR, one entry per CDR3 protein. The sample lists 600,000 to 750,000 distinct CDR3 sequences; approximately 15% were seen once. Sequencing was performed on blood. All receptors derive from a man between 45 and 60 years old with Graves' hyperthyroidism.

In this sample, this clonotype turned up a few times. The CDR3 loop reads CSVLKGDYGYTF. The CDR3 coding sequence is TGCAGCGTACTGAAGGGTGACTATGGCTACACCTTC. The V call is TRBV29-1, the J call TRBJ1-2; D gene unclear. Germline V gene lookup returns CDR1 SQVTM and CDR2 ANQGSEA. CDR3 length: 12 residues. Trimming removed 6 bases at V and 3 bases at J, with 11 bases between.

The chain joins TRBV24-1 to TRBJ1-1; D is ambiguous. Germline V gene data show CDR1 as KGHDR and CDR2 as SFDVKD. The V end lost 5 bases, the J end lost 2 bases, and 17 bases lay between the germline ends. CDR3 size: 16 residues. The CDR3 nucleotides are TGTGCCACCAGTGTCGGAGGAGAAGGTTTTAACACTGAAGCTTTCTTT. Protein: CATSVGGEGFNTEAFF.

The sample holds many counts of this clonotype. V is TRBV12-5 and J is TRBJ2-3; D unresolved. The CDR3 covers 14 residues. The V gene's germline CDR1 is LGHNT and CDR2 FRNRAP. Between the trimmed V and J ends, which lost 1 base and 2 bases, there was a span of 7 bases. The CDR3 protein is CASGLDAATDTQYF. CDR3 DNA: TGTGCTAGTGGTTTGGATGCGGCCACAGATACGCAGTATTTT.

This clonotype was picked up many times. The rearrangement uses TRBV7-3 and TRBJ2-1, with D perhaps being TRBD1 or TRBD2 (5 bases each). Germline CDR1 is SGHTA and CDR2 is FQGTGA. V was pared by 0 bases and J by 6 bases, with 6 bases between. The CDR3 covers 13 residues. The CDR3 nucleotides are TGTGCCAGCAGCTTAACGGGGACCAATGAGCAGTTCTTC. Its protein product is CASSLTGTNEQFF.

V usage is TRBV4-1 and J usage is TRBJ1-2, with TRBD1 as a possible D gene (6 bases). Germline CDR1 and CDR2: MGHRA and YSYEKL. V was clipped by 3 bases and J by 4 bases, with 15 bases between them. The CDR3 has 15 residues. The CDR3 region is CASSHLQGPVYGYTF. CDR3 nucleotides: TGCGCCAGCAGCCACCTTCAGGGGCCGGTCTATGGCTACACCTTC.

This clonotype was seen more than once but under ten times. The chain has TRBV18 and TRBJ1-2, with a tentative D call TRBD1 (6 bases). This CDR3 comprises 16 residues. V was trimmed by 5 bases and J by 0 bases, leaving 16 bases between them. Germline V gives CDR1 KGHSH, CDR2 LQKENI. The CDR3 DNA sequence: TGTGCCAGCTCAGCCACGCAGGGGACCTCTAACTATGGCTACACCTTC. Residues: CASSATQGTSNYGYTF.

The gene calls are TRBV7-2 and TRBJ2-7; 10 nucleotides agree with TRBD2. The CDR3 has 18 amino acids. J was trimmed by 2 bases and V by 1 base; bases with no gene match: 11. Germline CDR1 and CDR2: SGHTA and FQGNSA. The CDR3 loop is CASSLDGTSAVTAYEQYF. CDR3 sequence (DNA): TGTGCCAGCAGCTTAGACGGGACTAGCGCTGTCACAGCCTACGAGCAGTACTTC. Variable domain in full (rest from reference TRBV7-2 and TRBJ2-7): GAGVSQSPSNKVTEKGKDVELRCDPISGHTALYWYRQSLGQGLEFLIYFQGNSAPDKSGLPSDRFSAERTGGSVSTLTIQRTQQEDSAVYLCASSLDGTSAVTAYEQYFGPGTRLTVT.

This clonotype was detected ten times or more. V and J are TRBV6-5 and TRBJ2-6; D gene uncertain. There are 16 residues in the CDR3. CDR1 is MNHEY, CDR2 SVGAGI, per germline. The ends were cut back, 0 bases at V and 1 base at J, with 7 bases in the middle. CDR3 sequence reads: CASSYSIGSGANVLTF. In DNA, the CDR3 is TGTGCCAGCAGTTACTCGATAGGGTCTGGGGCCAACGTCCTGACTTTC.

This clonotype occurred many times. CDR3 coding DNA: TGTGCCAGCAGCGTTACAGGGGGTCTATACGAGCAGTACTTC. Amino acids: CASSVTGGLYEQYF. The chain carries TRBV7-9 and TRBJ2-7; TRBD1 matches at 8 bases. The CDR3 has 14 residues. The junction had 7 bases not matched to a gene; V was cut back by 5 bases and J by 4 bases. Per germline, CDR1 SEHNR and CDR2 FQNEAQ (reference sequence).

This clonotype was counted a few times. This chain links TRBV10-2 with TRBJ2-1; the match to TRBD1 covers 7 bases. The germline CDR1 and CDR2 sequences are WSHSY and SAAADI. V shed 5 bases and J 8 bases; nucleotides not matched to a gene: 15. This CDR3 is 16 amino acids long. In DNA form, the CDR3 reads TGCGCCAGCAGTTACAACCCAGACAGGGCGGCCTATGAGCAGTTCTTC. Its translation: CASSYNPDRAAYEQFF.

V usage is TRBV4-3 and J usage is TRBJ2-7; TRBD2 is a possible D gene (6 bases). Germline V CDR1 and CDR2: LGHNA, YSLEER. The V gene lost 0 bases and the J gene lost 2 bases, with 11 bases spanning the gap. The CDR3 is 15 residues long. CDR3: CASSQDTTRAYEQYF. CDR3 nucleotide sequence: TGCGCCAGCAGCCAAGACACGACTAGAGCCTACGAGCAGTACTTC.

This clonotype appeared many times. The gene calls are TRBV7-2 and TRBJ2-7; 9 positions match TRBD1. J lost 3 bases, V lost 5 bases, and 8 bases had no gene match. The CDR3 contains 15 residues. Germline values: CDR1 SGHTA, CDR2 FQGNSA. Here the CDR3 reads CASSPNRDRVYEQYF. CDR3 sequence (DNA): TGTGCCAGCAGCCCGAACCGGGACAGGGTCTACGAGCAGTACTTC.

This clonotype has more than one count but fewer than ten. This chain joins TRBV30 and TRBJ1-1; D not certain. The CDR3 sequence is 13 residues long. Germline CDR1 is GTSNPN and CDR2 is SVGIG (reference sequence). V lost 8 bases and J lost 1, with 14 bases in between. This CDR3 reads CARELIGNTEAFF. For the CDR3, the DNA is TGTGCCCGGGAATTAATAGGGAACACTGAAGCTTTCTTT.

This clonotype was seen more than once but under ten times. The V and J genes are TRBV2 and TRBJ2-3, with 7 bases that match TRBD2. The CDR3 is 12 residues long. V lost 4 bases, J lost 14 bases, and 9 bases stayed unmatched. Germline CDR1 reads SNHLY; CDR2 reads FYNNEI. The CDR3 sequence is CASSVWGRALYF. CDR3 sequence (DNA): TGTGCCAGCAGTGTTTGGGGGAGGGCTTTGTATTTT.

Ten or more counts support this clonotype. This sequence joins TRBV12-3 or TRBV12-4 and TRBJ1-6; TRBD1 matches at 7 bases. The CDR3 is made up of 14 amino acids. The V and J ends lost 5 bases and 10 bases, in that order; junction bases with no gene match: 8. The CDR3 loop is CASSARQGNSPLHF. In DNA, the CDR3 is TGTGCCAGCAGTGCCCGACAGGGTAACTCACCCCTCCACTTT.

Ten or more counts support this clonotype. The genes are TRBV7-9 and TRBJ2-7; 9 positions match TRBD1. The V and J ends lost 5 bases and 9 bases, in that order; junction bases with no gene match: 17. The germline CDR1 and CDR2 sequences are SEHNR and FQNEAQ (reference sequence). The CDR3 contains 16 residues. This chain's CDR3 is CASSNEARTGAFGQYF. The CDR3 nucleotides read TGTGCCAGCAGCAACGAGGCTAGGACAGGGGCCTTTGGGCAGTACTTC.

This clonotype was seen a few times. The chain recombines TRBV20-1 with TRBJ2-7, with TRBD2 identical over 8 bases. The J segment lost 5 bases and the V segment lost 3 bases, leaving 18 bases of the junction unmatched. CDR1 and CDR2 from the germline V gene are DFQATT and SNEGSKA (reference sequence). The CDR3 contains 17 residues. The CDR3 spells CSASYNTGAGLENEQYF. The DNA for the CDR3 is TGCAGTGCTAGTTATAATACAGGTGCGGGACTAGAGAACGAGCAGTACTTC.

In DNA form, the CDR3 reads TGTGCCAGCAGTCGCTTGACTAGCAAATACACAGATACGCAGTATTTT. Its translation is CASSRLTSKYTDTQYF. The chain has TRBV28 and TRBJ2-3, with TRBD2 matching 7 bases. The CDR3 contains 16 residues. The trim removed 5 bases at V and 2 bases at J, leaving 10 bases unmatched. Germline CDR1 MDHEN, CDR2 SYDVKM.

This clonotype has a count of ten or more. This chain connects TRBV11-2 to TRBJ2-2; tentative D call: TRBD2 (6 bases). CDR1 is SGHAT and CDR2 is FQNNGV in the germline V gene. The CDR3 is 15 amino acids. With 5 bases removed from V and 4 bases from J, the gap between germline ends came to 14 bases. The chain's CDR3 is CASSLPYGSTGELFF. The CDR3 nucleotides are TGTGCCAGCAGCCTTCCCTACGGGAGCACCGGGGAGCTGTTTTTT. Full variable domain (outside the CDR3, taken from reference TRBV11-2 and TRBJ2-2): EAGVAQSPRYKIIEKRQSVAFWCNPISGHATLYWYQQILGQGPKLLIQFQNNGVVDDSQLPKDRFSAERLKGVDSTLKIQPAKLEDSAVYLCASSLPYGSTGELFFGEGSRLTVL.

The sample holds many counts of this clonotype. V and J are TRBV11-2 and TRBJ2-7, with a weak D call TRBD2 (5 bases). The V gene's germline CDR1 is SGHAT and CDR2 FQNNGV. The germline V and J ends were trimmed by 0 bases and 0 bases, with 15 bases remaining between them. The CDR3 extends over 17 amino acids. The CDR3 reads CASSLEVDFSLSYEQYF. CDR3 nucleotide sequence: TGTGCCAGCAGCTTAGAGGTGGACTTCTCCCTCTCCTACGAGCAGTACTTC. The entire variable domain, with the rest obtained from reference TRBV11-2 and TRBJ2-7, is as follows: EAGVAQSPRYKIIEKRQSVAFWCNPISGHATLYWYQQILGQGPKLLIQFQNNGVVDDSQLPKDRFSAERLKGVDSTLKIQPAKLEDSAVYLCASSLEVDFSLSYEQYFGPGTRLTVT.